These 27 T cell receptor beta chains were sequenced from one sample in a study of T cell changes during pregnancy in multiple sclerosis. Clones were read by immunoSEQ multiplex PCR, and TCRdb kept only the in-frame ones, dropping some. The table has some 100,000 clones, around nine tenths seen once. This specimen consisted of peripheral blood, obtained in the second trimester of pregnancy. The receptors stem from a female donor with multiple sclerosis, enrolled in a pregnancy study.

The V gene is TRBV13, the J gene TRBJ1-2, with D perhaps TRBD1 (5 bases). Germline loops: CDR1 PRHDT, CDR2 FYEKMQ (reference sequence). This CDR3 is 13 amino acids long. Trimming removed 5 bases from V and 4 bases from J, with 11 bases in between. DNA for the CDR3: TGTGCCAGCAGCAACCAGGGTTTCTATGGCTACACCTTC. Protein sequence: CASSNQGFYGYTF.

The rearrangement uses TRBV10-1 and TRBJ2-3, with D tentatively TRBD1 (5 bases). The CDR3 contains 15 residues. V gave up 0 bases and J gave up 7 bases, with 14 bases separating them. The germline gives CDR1 WNHNN, CDR2 SYGVQD (reference sequence). The chain's CDR3 is CASSESRQSANTQYF. As DNA, the CDR3 is TGCGCCAGCAGTGAGTCCAGACAGAGCGCAAATACGCAGTATTTT.

The V call is TRBV6-5, the J call TRBJ2-7; 13 nucleotides agree with TRBD2. The trim removed 6 bases at V and 3 bases at J, leaving 5 bases unmatched. CDR1 and CDR2 (germline): MNHEY, SVGAGI. This CDR3 region has 15 residues. CDR3 in DNA: TGTGCCAGCAGGGGACGGACTAGCGGGAGCTACGAGCAGTACTTC. It is translated as CASRGRTSGSYEQYF.

The chain links TRBV6-1 to TRBJ1-4; D remains ambiguous. Trimming removed 1 base at V and 12 bases at J, with 9 bases between. There are 12 residues in the CDR3. CDR1 is MNHNS, CDR2 SASEGT, per germline. The CDR3 sequence: CASSEVGLQLFF. CDR3 in DNA: TGTGCCAGCAGTGAAGTTGGCCTCCAACTGTTTTTT.

V is TRBV7-9 and J is TRBJ2-2, with D perhaps TRBD2 (5 bases). The CDR3 contains 16 residues. The V end lost 5 bases, the J end lost 5 bases, and 18 bases lay between the germline ends. CDR1 and CDR2 (germline): SEHNR, FQNEAQ (reference sequence). The CDR3 region is CASSPHLRRETGELFF. The CDR3 DNA is TGTGCCAGCAGCCCTCACCTCCGCCGGGAAACCGGGGAGCTGTTTTTT.

The chain uses TRBV7-3 and TRBJ1-6, with 7 bases that match TRBD1. Unmatched junction bases numbered 7, after V lost 5 bases and J lost 6 bases. CDR3 length: 15 residues. Germline lookup yields CDR1 SGHTA and CDR2 FQGTGA. CDR3 in amino acids: CASSSIGGSNSPLHF. In nucleotides, the CDR3 is TGTGCCAGCAGCAGTATAGGGGGCTCTAATTCACCCCTCCACTTT. The complete variable domain, with remaining parts taken from reference TRBV7-3 and TRBJ1-6, reads GAGVSQTPSNKVTEKGKYVELRCDPISGHTALYWYRQSLGQGPEFLIYFQGTGAADDSGLPNDRFFAVRPEGSVSTLKIQRTERGDSAVYLCASSSIGGSNSPLHFGNGTRLTVT.

The count of this clone is one. V usage is TRBV11-2 and J usage is TRBJ1-1, with D possibly matching TRBD1 (6 bases). The germline V and J ends were trimmed by 3 bases and 7 bases, with 21 bases remaining between them. The CDR3 is 16 amino acids. The germline V gene encodes CDR1 SGHAT and CDR2 FQNNGV. CDR3 nucleotide sequence: TGTGCCAGCAGCTTGCACCCCGTCGATCGACAGGATGAAGCTTTCTTT. Protein: CASSLHPVDRQDEAFF.

This rearrangement joins TRBV2 to TRBJ2-3, with D possibly being TRBD1 (6 bases). This CDR3 comprises 14 residues. Trimming left V 5 bases short and J 4 bases short, with 13 bases between. Per germline, CDR1 SNHLY and CDR2 FYNNEI. Here the CDR3 reads CASSLGAGADTQYF. The CDR3 coding sequence is TGTGCCAGCAGTTTGGGGGCGGGCGCAGATACGCAGTATTTT.

The chain combines TRBV7-2 with TRBJ2-7; TRBD2 matches 9 bases. V gave up 4 bases and J gave up 2 bases; unmatched junction bases: 6. The CDR3 has 15 residues. Per germline, CDR1 SGHTA and CDR2 FQGNSA. CDR3 nucleotides: TGTGCCAGCAGCTCCGCGACTAGCGGACCCTACGAGCAGTACTTC. Amino acids: CASSSATSGPYEQYF.

This clone appeared a few times. This sequence joins TRBV30 and TRBJ1-1, with D hard to call. The CDR3 length is 13 residues. Germline-derived CDR1 and CDR2 are GTSNPN and SVGIG (reference sequence). Trimming took off 2 bases at V and 1 base at J, with 8 bases between the two ends. DNA for the CDR3: TGTGCCTGGAGTACCCGACAGAACACTGAAGCTTTCTTT. It yields the protein CAWSTRQNTEAFF.

The chain has TRBV6-1 and TRBJ2-5, with 7 nucleotides matching TRBD2. Germline loops: CDR1 MNHNS, CDR2 SASEGT. J lost 5 bases, V lost 10 bases, and 13 bases had no gene match. This CDR3 has 14 amino acids. Here the CDR3 DNA reads TGTGCCACTACGCCGAGAGGGAGGGAGGAGACCCAGTACTTC. This translates into CATTPRGREETQYF.

The chain uses TRBV7-2 and TRBJ1-2, with TRBD1 matching 7 bases. Trimming at V came to 0 bases and at J to 0 bases, leaving 1 base not matched to a gene. Germline V gene data show CDR1 as SGHTA and CDR2 as FQGNSA. The CDR3 covers 15 residues. This CDR3 is CASSLAGGTNYGYTF. The CDR3, as DNA: TGTGCCAGCAGCTTAGCAGGGGGCACTAACTATGGCTACACCTTC.

This clone has only one observation. The chain has TRBV18 and TRBJ2-7, with D perhaps matching TRBD2 (7 bases). Germline values: CDR1 KGHSH, CDR2 LQKENI. The CDR3 is 14 residues long. V lost 1 base and J 6 bases, leaving 13 bases between the germline ends. The CDR3 DNA is TGTGCCAGCTCACCACGAGGGGGGGGCGGCGAGCAGTACTTC. Encoded protein: CASSPRGGGGEQYF.

V is TRBV6-5 and J is TRBJ2-1, with 7 bases fitting TRBD2. The CDR3 covers 13 residues. Germline V gene lookup returns CDR1 MNHEY and CDR2 SVGAGI. V lost 5 bases, J lost 12 bases, and 10 bases stayed unmatched. The DNA for the CDR3 is TGTGCCAGCAGTCCCCCCGCCGGGGGGAGGCAGTTCTTC. Protein product: CASSPPAGGRQFF.

The chain joins TRBV2 to TRBJ2-3; TRBD1 matches 8 bases. CDR1 SNHLY and CDR2 FYNNEI come from the germline V gene. The J segment lost 3 bases and the V segment lost 3 bases, leaving 8 bases of the junction unmatched. The CDR3 loop spans 16 amino acids. The DNA for the CDR3 is TGTGCCAGCAGTGACCAACAGGGGGGTGGTACAGATACGCAGTATTTT. This codes for CASSDQQGGGTDTQYF.

V usage is TRBV2 and J usage is TRBJ1-1; D unclear. The V end lost 4 bases, the J end lost 4 bases, and 13 bases lay between the germline ends. The CDR3 contains 14 residues. Germline assignment: CDR1 SNHLY and CDR2 FYNNEI. The CDR3 loop reads CASSGLGGSTEAFF. The CDR3, as DNA: TGTGCCAGCAGTGGGCTGGGCGGGAGCACTGAAGCTTTCTTT.

The V and J genes are TRBV7-3 and TRBJ2-1; no reliable D call. Germline CDR1 reads SGHTA; CDR2 reads FQGTGA. CDR3 length: 13 amino acids. Deletions cut 0 bases from V and 12 bases from J, with 12 bases between. The CDR3, as DNA: TGTGCCAGCAGCTTAACTTTAGCAGATTTGCAGTTCTTC. It translates to CASSLTLADLQFF.

This chain joins TRBV7-2 and TRBJ2-7; possibly TRBD2 for D (5 bases). The CDR3 spans 14 residues. From germline, CDR1 is SGHTA and CDR2 FQGNSA. V was pared by 1 base and J by 4 bases, with 11 bases between. DNA for the CDR3: TGTGCCAGCAGCTTAGGACTATTCTCTTACGAGCAGTACTTC. Translated, it gives CASSLGLFSYEQYF.

In this sample, this clone turned up once. V gene TRBV11-2 combines with J gene TRBJ2-1; the D gene is possibly TRBD2 (6 bases). The CDR3 extends over 13 amino acids. Germline V gives CDR1 SGHAT, CDR2 FQNNGV. Deletions cut 0 bases from V and 9 bases from J, with 9 bases between. As DNA, the CDR3 is TGTGCCAGCAGCTTAGACCGGGAGACTGAGCAGTTCTTC. Amino acids: CASSLDRETEQFF.

This clone has just one count. The chain couples TRBV5-6 to TRBJ1-1, with D tentatively TRBD1 (6 bases). Per germline, CDR1 SGHDT and CDR2 YYEEEE. Trimming took 4 bases from V and 4 from J, leaving 14 bases between them. CDR3 size: 14 residues. CDR3 sequence: CASSPPGVITEAFF. As DNA, the CDR3 is TGTGCCAGCAGCCCGCCAGGGGTCATCACTGAAGCTTTCTTT.

V and J are TRBV9 and TRBJ2-1; tentative D call: TRBD1 (5 bases). The V and J ends lost 7 bases and 6 bases respectively, with 17 bases between them. The CDR3 runs to 14 residues. The germline V gene has CDR1 SGDLS and CDR2 YYNGEE. The CDR3 protein is CASSLQGTVNEQFF. The CDR3 region has the DNA TGTGCCAGCTCCCTCCAGGGTACAGTCAATGAGCAGTTCTTC.

The chain couples TRBV5-4 to TRBJ2-7; D possibly corresponds to TRBD2 (6 bases). This CDR3 spans 14 amino acids. Germline V gene lookup returns CDR1 SGHNT and CDR2 YYREEE (reference sequence). V was trimmed by 5 bases and J by 4 bases, leaving 16 bases between them. DNA of the CDR3: TGTGCCAGCAGTCCCGGGACTTCCGGTTACGAGCAGTACTTC. As protein: CASSPGTSGYEQYF. The whole variable domain, filled in from reference TRBV5-4 and TRBJ2-7, reads ETGVTQSPTHLIKTRGQQVTLRCSSQSGHNTVSWYQQALGQGPQFIFQYYREEENGRGNFPPRFSGLQFPNYSSELNVNALELDDSALYLCASSPGTSGYEQYFGPGTRLTVT.

The chain is built from TRBV7-9 and TRBJ2-5, with D hard to call. Trimming left V 5 bases short and J 5 bases short, with 18 bases between. Germline CDR1 is SEHNR and CDR2 is FQNEAQ (reference sequence). The CDR3 runs to 15 residues. The CDR3 DNA reads as TGTGCCAGCAGCCCCTCGTCGGCTAGTACCGAGACCCAGTACTTC. Its protein is CASSPSSASTETQYF.

This clone was picked up one time. The CDR3 is CASSLLPEDTQYF. Written as DNA, the CDR3 is TGTGCCAGCAGCTTACTCCCAGAAGATACGCAGTATTTT. The chain carries TRBV7-9 and TRBJ2-3, with D hard to call. CDR3 size: 13 residues. With 2 bases removed from V and 5 bases from J, the gap between germline ends came to 8 bases. The V gene's germline CDR1 is SEHNR and CDR2 FQNEAQ (reference sequence).

This rearrangement joins TRBV6-1 to TRBJ1-5; a weak D match, TRBD1 (5 bases). This CDR3 comprises 14 residues. Trimming took off 8 bases at V and 4 bases at J, with 15 bases between the two ends. Germline lookup yields CDR1 MNHNS and CDR2 SASEGT. DNA for the CDR3: TGTGCCAGCGGGGGGGACGGGAGTAATCAGCCCCAGCATTTT. This encodes CASGGDGSNQPQHF.

The chain uses TRBV9 and TRBJ2-5; 9 positions match TRBD2. With V trimmed by 4 bases and J by 5 bases, 6 bases remained unmatched. The germline V gene encodes CDR1 SGDLS and CDR2 YYNGEE. The CDR3 contains 14 residues. The CDR3 DNA is TGTGCCAGCAGCCGCATAGCGGGAGAGGAGACCCAGTACTTC. Translation: CASSRIAGEETQYF. Complete variable domain (other parts from reference TRBV9 and TRBJ2-5): DSGVTQTPKHLITATGQRVTLRCSPRSGDLSVYWYQQSLDQGLQFLIQYYNGEERAKGNILERFSAQQFPDLHSELNLSSLELGDSALYFCASSRIAGEETQYFGPGTRLLVL.

The chain carries TRBV7-3 and TRBJ2-1; D is perhaps TRBD1 (5 bases). Germline V CDR1 and CDR2: SGHTA, FQGTGA. V shed 6 bases and J shed 0 bases, with 9 bases lying between them. The CDR3 is made up of 14 amino acids. The CDR3, as DNA: TGTGCCAGCAGTAACACAGGCTCCTACAATGAGCAGTTCTTC. This sequence encodes CASSNTGSYNEQFF.